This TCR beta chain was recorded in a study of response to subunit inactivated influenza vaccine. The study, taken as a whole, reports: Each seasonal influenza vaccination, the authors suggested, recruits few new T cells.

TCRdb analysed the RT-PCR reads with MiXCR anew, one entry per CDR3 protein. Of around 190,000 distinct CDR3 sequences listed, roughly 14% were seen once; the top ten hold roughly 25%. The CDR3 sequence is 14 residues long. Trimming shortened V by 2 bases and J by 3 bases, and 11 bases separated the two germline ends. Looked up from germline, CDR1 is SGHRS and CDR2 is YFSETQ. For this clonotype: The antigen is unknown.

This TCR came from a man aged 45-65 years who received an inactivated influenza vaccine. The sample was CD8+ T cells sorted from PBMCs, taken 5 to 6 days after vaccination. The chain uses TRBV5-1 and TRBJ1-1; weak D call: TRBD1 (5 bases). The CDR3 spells CASSFRDSDTEAFF. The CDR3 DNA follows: TGCGCCAGCAGCTTCAGGGACTCGGACACTGAAGCTTTCTTT.